One and the same sample provided the 25 T cell receptor beta chains below, sequenced in a study of neurological immune-mediated disorders. TCRdb reprocessed the 5' RACE reads via MiXCR and lists one record per CDR3 protein. This table has tens of thousands of distinct CDR3 sequences, about 15% appearing once. The sequencing sample was made of PBMCs. The receptor source for this set is a woman between 40 and 50 years old in good health.

About this clonotype itself: The germline gene is not matched at one end of the junction; a read error may be the cause. This chain connects TRBV2 to TRBJ2-2; D may be TRBD1 (6 bases). The CDR3 is made up of 16 amino acids. Germline V lookup: CDR1 SNHLY, CDR2 FYNNEI. The CDR3 coding sequence is TGTGCCGGCAGCTTCGAGGGGGTAGCGAGGCCCGGGGAGCCGTTTTTT. This gives the protein CAGSFEGVARPGEPFF.

There are many counts of this clonotype. V usage is TRBV7-8 and J usage is TRBJ1-1; TRBD1 aligns across 7 bases. V lost 5 bases, J lost 7 bases, and 7 bases stayed unmatched. The CDR3 covers 13 residues. Germline-derived CDR1 and CDR2 are SGHVS and FQNEAQ. The DNA of the CDR3 is TGTGCCAGCAGCCCTCGACAGGGTCTTGAAGCTTTCTTT. Amino acids: CASSPRQGLEAFF.

This clonotype has ten or more counts. The genes are TRBV5-1 and TRBJ1-6, with D maybe TRBD1 (6 bases). Germline-derived CDR1 and CDR2 are SGHRS and YFSETQ. This CDR3 region has 16 residues. Trimming left V 0 bases short and J 10 bases short, with 17 bases between. The CDR3 DNA is TGCGCCAGCAGCTTGGAAGTCCAGGGGTATGGATCACCCCTCCACTTT. Translating gives CASSLEVQGYGSPLHF.

This clonotype was found many times. J is TRBJ2-3 and V is TRBV6-5; D remains ambiguous. Germline V gene sequence: CDR1 MNHEY, CDR2 SVGAGI. The germline V and J ends were trimmed by 0 bases and 3 bases, with 4 bases remaining between them. This CDR3 contains 13 residues. The CDR3 sequence: CASSYSGTDTQYF. CDR3 nucleotide sequence: TGTGCCAGCAGTTACTCAGGGACAGATACGCAGTATTTT.

This clonotype has ten or more counts. This rearrangement joins TRBV3-1 to TRBJ2-5, with D perhaps matching TRBD2 (6 bases). Trimming left V 2 bases short and J 4 bases short, with 17 bases between. The CDR3 sequence is 16 residues long. In germline, CDR1 is LGHDT, CDR2 YNNKEL (reference sequence). The CDR3 sequence: CASSQLLGDSGETQYF. CDR3 nucleotide sequence: TGTGCCAGCAGCCAACTCTTAGGGGACTCGGGAGAGACCCAGTACTTC.

This clonotype has at least ten counts. This sequence joins TRBV5-1 and TRBJ1-6, with a weak D call TRBD1 (5 bases). Germline V gene data show CDR1 as SGHRS and CDR2 as YFSETQ. The CDR3 is made up of 15 amino acids. Trimming pared 0 bases from V and 8 bases from J, leaving 12 bases between. The CDR3 sequence is CASSLGRDPDSPLHF. CDR3 coding DNA: TGCGCCAGCAGCTTGGGTAGGGACCCCGATTCACCCCTCCACTTT.

There are many counts of this clonotype. V is TRBV5-1 and J is TRBJ2-1; a possible D gene is TRBD2 (6 bases). Germline V CDR1 and CDR2: SGHRS, YFSETQ. This CDR3 is built from 14 residues. V dropped 1 base and J dropped 7 bases, with 12 bases sitting between them. The CDR3 loop reads CASSLPRGQNEQFF. In nucleotides, the CDR3 is TGCGCCAGCAGCTTGCCGCGGGGCCAGAATGAGCAGTTCTTC.

This clonotype was recorded many times. This chain links TRBV6-2 or TRBV6-3 with TRBJ2-2; no clear D. The CDR3 sequence is 14 residues long. Trimming left V 0 bases short and J 6 bases short, with 8 bases between. CDR1 is MNHEY, CDR2 SVGEGT, per germline. The CDR3 region has the DNA TGTGCCAGCAGTTACTCAGGCGGTCCCGGGGAGCTGTTTTTT. This sequence encodes CASSYSGGPGELFF.

In its sample, this clonotype was seen many times. The J gene is TRBJ2-7, the V gene TRBV12-3 or TRBV12-4; 7 bases agree with TRBD2. Losses at the gene ends were 6 bases for V and 1 base for J; bases not matched to a gene: 12. The CDR3 is made up of 16 amino acids. CDR3 coding DNA: TGTGCCAGCAGCGGATTTATGGGGGGGAATTCCTACGAGCAGTACTTC. It translates to CASSGFMGGNSYEQYF.

This clonotype was observed at least ten times. The chain uses TRBV7-2 and TRBJ2-5; 8 nucleotides agree with TRBD2. The germline V gene encodes CDR1 SGHTA and CDR2 FQGNSA. The V segment lost 0 bases and the J segment 5 bases; nucleotides outside the gene matches: 8. This CDR3 contains 16 residues. For the CDR3, the DNA is TGTGCCAGCAGCTTAGCCCCCCCGGGGGGGACGGAGACCCAGTACTTC. It encodes CASSLAPPGGTETQYF.

This chain uses TRBV19 with TRBJ2-6; 8 bases align to TRBD1. CDR3 size: 16 residues. Germline CDR1 LNHDA, CDR2 SQIVND (reference sequence). Losses at the gene ends were 6 bases for V and 0 bases for J; bases not matched to a gene: 4. CDR3 residues: CASRDRVLSGANVLTF. For the CDR3, the DNA is TGTGCCAGTAGGGACAGGGTCCTCTCTGGGGCCAACGTCCTGACTTTC.

This clonotype was counted ten times or more. The V gene is TRBV29-1, the J gene TRBJ2-7; D not resolved. V lost 2 bases and J lost 1, with 6 bases in between. The CDR3 spans 12 residues. Looked up from germline, CDR1 is SQVTM and CDR2 is ANQGSEA. The CDR3 is CSVETGSYEQYF. The CDR3 DNA reads as TGCAGCGTTGAAACCGGGTCCTACGAGCAGTACTTC.

The sample holds many counts of this clonotype. The V gene is TRBV3-1, the J gene TRBJ2-1; TRBD2 matches at 9 bases. V shed 0 bases, J shed 2 bases, and the junction held 5 bases outside the gene matches. The length of the CDR3 is 17 residues. Looked up from germline, CDR1 is LGHDT and CDR2 is YNNKEL (reference sequence). The CDR3 spells CASSQDRGGGAYNEQFF. In DNA, the CDR3 is TGTGCCAGCAGCCAAGATCGCGGCGGGGGGGCCTACAATGAGCAGTTCTTC.

This clonotype has a count of ten or more. This chain connects TRBV7-3 to TRBJ1-5; D uncertain. Germline values: CDR1 SGHTA, CDR2 FQGTGA. V shed 2 bases and J shed 7 bases, with 9 bases lying between them. The CDR3 extends over 13 amino acids. The CDR3 loop is CASSLRSGQPQHF. DNA of the CDR3: TGTGCCAGCAGCTTACGCAGCGGGCAGCCCCAGCATTTT.

This clonotype has a count of ten or more. The chain couples TRBV20-1 to TRBJ2-1; a weak D match, TRBD2 (5 bases). The CDR3 consists of 12 residues. Germline CDR1 and CDR2: DFQATT and SNEGSKA (reference sequence). The V end lost 7 bases, the J end lost 8 bases, and 15 bases lay between the germline ends. The CDR3 loop reads CSVATRGDEQFF. CDR3 DNA: TGCAGTGTAGCGACGCGAGGCGATGAGCAGTTCTTC.

This clonotype was recorded a few times. The CDR3 spells CASSQVFQDEQYF. CDR3 in DNA: TGTGCCAGCAGCCAGGTTTTTCAGGACGAGCAGTACTTC. The chain has TRBV3-1 and TRBJ2-7, with D hard to call. V was pared by 3 bases and J by 5 bases, with 11 bases between. This CDR3 has 13 amino acids. CDR1 and CDR2 from the germline V gene are LGHDT and YNNKEL (reference sequence).

For this clonotype: It may be a read error: a sequence one base away is much more abundant. This rearrangement joins TRBV6-5 to TRBJ2-5, with TRBD1 matching over 8 bases. The V and J ends lost 5 bases and 5 bases, in that order; junction bases with no gene match: 10. Germline V lookup: CDR1 MNHEY, CDR2 SVGAGI. The CDR3 covers 15 residues. The CDR3 nucleotides are TGTGCCAGCAGTGGCGTACAGGGGGTCTCGGAGACCCAGTACTTC. Translated: CASSGVQGVSETQYF.

This clonotype was found many times. The gene calls are TRBV5-1 and TRBJ2-3; D possibly corresponds to TRBD1 (6 bases). Germline values: CDR1 SGHRS, CDR2 YFSETQ. V was pared by 4 bases and J by 2 bases, with 17 bases between. The length of the CDR3 is 16 residues. The DNA of the CDR3 is TGCGCCAGCAGCGTTGGTGGGGGCGGCCCCACAGATACGCAGTATTTT. Its translation is CASSVGGGGPTDTQYF.

At least ten counts were recorded for this clonotype. The chain couples TRBV20-1 to TRBJ1-3; 10 positions match TRBD1. In germline, CDR1 is DFQATT, CDR2 SNEGSKA (reference sequence). The V and J ends lost 5 bases and 10 bases, in that order; junction bases with no gene match: 5. This CDR3 has 12 amino acids. The CDR3 loop is CSAPGQGKTIYF. The CDR3 DNA is TGCAGTGCTCCGGGACAGGGGAAGACCATATATTTT.

This clonotype was observed many times. The chain links TRBV7-8 to TRBJ1-5; no clear D gene. The CDR3 runs to 15 residues. Germline lookup yields CDR1 SGHVS and CDR2 FQNEAQ. Trimming took 2 bases from V and 0 from J, leaving 8 bases between them. CDR3 amino acids: CASSLLSNSNQPQHF. The CDR3 nucleotides are TGTGCCAGCAGCTTACTTAGCAATAGCAATCAGCCCCAGCATTTT.

This clonotype came up many times. V gene TRBV6-2 or TRBV6-3 combines with J gene TRBJ2-3; D is possibly TRBD2 (6 bases). This CDR3 contains 18 residues. Germline assignment: CDR1 MNHEY and CDR2 SVGEGT. The V gene lost 0 bases and the J gene lost 0 bases, with 16 bases spanning the gap. CDR3 DNA: TGTGCCAGCAGTTACTCGAGGGAGGACCCGCGAAGCACAGATACGCAGTATTTT. Encoded protein: CASSYSREDPRSTDTQYF.

The sample holds a few counts of this clonotype. This chain joins TRBV25-1 and TRBJ2-2; D not certain. Germline V CDR1 and CDR2: MGHDK, SYGVNS. With 4 bases removed from V and 2 bases from J, the gap between germline ends came to 8 bases. This CDR3 has 14 amino acids. In DNA form, the CDR3 reads TGTGCCAGCAGTGCGTACCCCAACACCGGGGAGCTGTTTTTT. Its protein product is CASSAYPNTGELFF. Full variable domain (outside the CDR3, taken from reference TRBV25-1 and TRBJ2-2): EADIYQTPRYLVIGTGKKITLECSQTMGHDKMYWYQQDPGMELHLIHYSYGVNSTEKGDLSSESTVSRIRTEHFPLTLESARPSHTSQYLCASSAYPNTGELFFGEGSRLTVL.

This clonotype was observed at least ten times. The chain carries TRBV12-3 or TRBV12-4 and TRBJ1-1, with 11 bases that match TRBD1. Trimming removed 3 bases from V and 5 bases from J; junction bases left unmatched: 2. This CDR3 region has 14 residues. The CDR3 DNA is TGTGCCAGCAGTTTTGGGGACAGGGGGACTGAAGCTTTCTTT. It encodes CASSFGDRGTEAFF.

This clonotype occurred many times. The chain is built from TRBV27 and TRBJ2-1; D not resolved. Between the trimmed V and J ends, which lost 5 bases and 6 bases, there was a span of 17 bases. Germline assignment: CDR1 MNHEY and CDR2 SMNVEV (reference sequence). The CDR3 runs 15 residues. CDR3 nucleotides: TGTGCCAGCAGTCCCTGGGTAGCTCCCGCCAATGAGCAGTTCTTC. This translates into CASSPWVAPANEQFF.

This clonotype was found many times. The rearrangement links TRBV7-6 to TRBJ2-1; 11 bases are shared with TRBD2. The CDR3 has 16 residues. The J segment lost 10 bases and the V segment lost 5 bases, leaving 13 bases of the junction unmatched. Germline lookup yields CDR1 SGHVS and CDR2 FNYEAQ. CDR3 residues: CASSPNSGGAFEEQFF. The CDR3 DNA reads as TGTGCCAGCAGCCCGAATAGCGGGGGGGCCTTTGAAGAGCAGTTCTTC.